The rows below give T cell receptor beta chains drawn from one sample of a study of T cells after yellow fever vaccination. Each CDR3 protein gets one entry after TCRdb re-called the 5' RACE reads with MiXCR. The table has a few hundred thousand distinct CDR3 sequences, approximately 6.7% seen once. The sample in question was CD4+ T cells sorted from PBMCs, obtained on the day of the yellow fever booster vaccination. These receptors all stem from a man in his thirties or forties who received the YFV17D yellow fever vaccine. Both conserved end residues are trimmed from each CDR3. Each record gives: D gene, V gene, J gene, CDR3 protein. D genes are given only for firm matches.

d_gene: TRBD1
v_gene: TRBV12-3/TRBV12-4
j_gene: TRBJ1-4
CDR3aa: ASRNWRKNRGEKLF

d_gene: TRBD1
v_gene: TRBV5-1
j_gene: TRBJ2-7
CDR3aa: ASSVPQGAFNEQY

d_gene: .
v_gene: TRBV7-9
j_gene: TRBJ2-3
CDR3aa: ASSLVVDTQY

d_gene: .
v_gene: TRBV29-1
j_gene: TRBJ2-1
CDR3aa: SVRVSYNEQF

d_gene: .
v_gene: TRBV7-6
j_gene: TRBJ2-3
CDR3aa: ASSSPGGSTDTQY

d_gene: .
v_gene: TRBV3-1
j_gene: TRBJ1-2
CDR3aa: ASSQGPNGYT

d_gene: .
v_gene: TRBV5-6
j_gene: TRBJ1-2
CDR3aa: ASSFKGVDYGYT

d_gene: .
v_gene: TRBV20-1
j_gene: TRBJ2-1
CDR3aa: SAGIRGNEQF

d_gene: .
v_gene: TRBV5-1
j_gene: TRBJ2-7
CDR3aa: ASSLNTGTTYEQY

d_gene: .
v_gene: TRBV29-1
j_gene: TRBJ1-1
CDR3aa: SVRSEPGIGGF

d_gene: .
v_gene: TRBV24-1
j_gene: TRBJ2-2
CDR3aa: ATSIVNTGELF

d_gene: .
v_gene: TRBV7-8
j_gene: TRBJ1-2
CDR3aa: ASSPGRNYGYT

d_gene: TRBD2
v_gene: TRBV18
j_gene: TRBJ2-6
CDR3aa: ASSPPIGGGGLSSGANVLT

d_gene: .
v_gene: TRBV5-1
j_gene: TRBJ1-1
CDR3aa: ASSPPTNTEAF

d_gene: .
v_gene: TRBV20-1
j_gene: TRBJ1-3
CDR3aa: SASSGNTIY

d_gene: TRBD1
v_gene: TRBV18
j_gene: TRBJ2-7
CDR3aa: ASSPQGDYEQY

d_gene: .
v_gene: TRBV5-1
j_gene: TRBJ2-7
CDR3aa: ASSRQDGGYEQY

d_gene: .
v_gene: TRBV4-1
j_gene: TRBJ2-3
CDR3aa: ASIKFAESTDTQY

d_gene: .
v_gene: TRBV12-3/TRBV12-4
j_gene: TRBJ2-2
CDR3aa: ASSLSGSGELF

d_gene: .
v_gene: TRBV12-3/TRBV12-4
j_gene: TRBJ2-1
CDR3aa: ASSLLVD

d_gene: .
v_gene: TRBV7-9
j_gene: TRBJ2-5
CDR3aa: ASSDNRDGWIQTQY

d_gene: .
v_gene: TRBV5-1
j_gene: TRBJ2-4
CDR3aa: ASSAGQLNIQY

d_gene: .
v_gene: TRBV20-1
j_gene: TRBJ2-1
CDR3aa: SAFHNEQF

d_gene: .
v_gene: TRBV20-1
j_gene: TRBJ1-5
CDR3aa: SGRWAENQPQH

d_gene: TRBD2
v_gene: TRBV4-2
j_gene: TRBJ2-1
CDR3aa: ASSSRDYGSSSYNEQF

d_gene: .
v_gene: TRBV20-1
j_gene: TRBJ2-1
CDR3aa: SATRIWTGPYNEQF

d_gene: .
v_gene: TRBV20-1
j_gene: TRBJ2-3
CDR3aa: SAEVVRDTQY

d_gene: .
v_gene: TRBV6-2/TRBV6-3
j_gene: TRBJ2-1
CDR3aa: ARKALSSYNEQF

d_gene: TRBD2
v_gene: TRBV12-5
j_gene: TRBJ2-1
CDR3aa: ASGWESGGAYNEQF

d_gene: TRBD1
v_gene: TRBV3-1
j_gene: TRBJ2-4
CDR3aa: ASSQDRVANIQY

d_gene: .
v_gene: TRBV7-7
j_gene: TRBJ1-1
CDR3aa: ASSLGESTEAF

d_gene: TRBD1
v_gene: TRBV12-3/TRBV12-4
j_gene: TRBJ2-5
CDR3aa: ASSRGRETQY

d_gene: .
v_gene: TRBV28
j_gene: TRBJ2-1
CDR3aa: ASTLVYLGRGIRQF

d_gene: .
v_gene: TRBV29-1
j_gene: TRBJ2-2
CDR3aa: SARKGALTGELF

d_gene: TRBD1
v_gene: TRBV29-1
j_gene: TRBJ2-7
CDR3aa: SVEVSQGAFMYYEQY

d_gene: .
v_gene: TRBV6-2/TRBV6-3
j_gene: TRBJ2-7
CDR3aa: ASMRALNYEQY

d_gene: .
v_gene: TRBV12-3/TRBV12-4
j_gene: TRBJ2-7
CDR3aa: ASSLANMGNEQY

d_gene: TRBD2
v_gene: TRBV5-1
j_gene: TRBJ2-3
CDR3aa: ASSLAGDVTDTQY

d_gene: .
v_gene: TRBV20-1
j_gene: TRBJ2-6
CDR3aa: SARTPGVRGANVLT

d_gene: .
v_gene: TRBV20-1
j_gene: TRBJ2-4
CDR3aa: CARGVERLAGNIQY

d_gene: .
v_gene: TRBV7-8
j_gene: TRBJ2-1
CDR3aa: ASSLVGVVQF